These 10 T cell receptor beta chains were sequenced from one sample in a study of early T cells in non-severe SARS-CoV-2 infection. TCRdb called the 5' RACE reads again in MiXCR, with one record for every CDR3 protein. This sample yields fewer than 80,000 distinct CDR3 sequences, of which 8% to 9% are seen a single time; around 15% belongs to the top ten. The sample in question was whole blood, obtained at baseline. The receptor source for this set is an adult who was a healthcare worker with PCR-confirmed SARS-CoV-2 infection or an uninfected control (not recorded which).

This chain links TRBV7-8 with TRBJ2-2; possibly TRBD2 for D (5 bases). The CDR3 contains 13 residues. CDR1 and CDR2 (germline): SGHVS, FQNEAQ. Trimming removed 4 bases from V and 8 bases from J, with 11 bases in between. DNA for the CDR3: TGTGCCAGCAGCTACGGACTGCGGGGGGAGCTGTTTTTT. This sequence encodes CASSYGLRGELFF.

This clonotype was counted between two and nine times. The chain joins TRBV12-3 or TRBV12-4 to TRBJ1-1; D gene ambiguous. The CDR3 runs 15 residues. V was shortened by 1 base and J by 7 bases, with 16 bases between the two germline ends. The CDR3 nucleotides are TGTGCCAGCAGTTTAGGTATTCGGACGTGGGTTGAAGCTTTCTTT. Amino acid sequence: CASSLGIRTWVEAFF.

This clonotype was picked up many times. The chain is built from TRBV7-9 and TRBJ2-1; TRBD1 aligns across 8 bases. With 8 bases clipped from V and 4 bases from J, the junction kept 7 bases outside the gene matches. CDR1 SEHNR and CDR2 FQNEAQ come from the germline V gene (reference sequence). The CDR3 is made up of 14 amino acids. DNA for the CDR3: TGTGCCAGCGGCGGACAGGGTTCGTACAATGAGCAGTTCTTC. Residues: CASGGQGSYNEQFF.

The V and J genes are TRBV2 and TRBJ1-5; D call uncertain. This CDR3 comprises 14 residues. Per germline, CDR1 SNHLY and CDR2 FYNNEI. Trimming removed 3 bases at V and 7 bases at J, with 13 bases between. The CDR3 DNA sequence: TGTGCCAGCAGTGATCGTGAAAGAGGCCAGCCCCAGCATTTT. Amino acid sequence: CASSDRERGQPQHF.

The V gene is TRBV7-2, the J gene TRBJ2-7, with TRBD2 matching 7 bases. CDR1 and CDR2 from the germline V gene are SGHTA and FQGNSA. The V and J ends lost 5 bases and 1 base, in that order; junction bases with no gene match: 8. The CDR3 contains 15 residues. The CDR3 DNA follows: TGTGCCAGCAGCCGGGGGAGGGAAGGGTCCTACGAGCAGTACTTC. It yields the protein CASSRGREGSYEQYF.

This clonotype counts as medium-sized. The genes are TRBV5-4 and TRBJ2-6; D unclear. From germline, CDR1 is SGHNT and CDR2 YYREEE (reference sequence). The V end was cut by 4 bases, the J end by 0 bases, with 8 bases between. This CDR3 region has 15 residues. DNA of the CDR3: TGTGCCAGCAGCATCCCAGGCTCTGGGGCCAACGTCCTGACTTTC. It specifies CASSIPGSGANVLTF.

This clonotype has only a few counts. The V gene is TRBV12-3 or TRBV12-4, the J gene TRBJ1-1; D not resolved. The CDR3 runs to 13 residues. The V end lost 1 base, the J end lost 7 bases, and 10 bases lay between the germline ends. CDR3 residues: CASSLEGSFEAFF. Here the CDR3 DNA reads TGTGCCAGCAGTTTAGAAGGATCCTTTGAAGCTTTCTTT.

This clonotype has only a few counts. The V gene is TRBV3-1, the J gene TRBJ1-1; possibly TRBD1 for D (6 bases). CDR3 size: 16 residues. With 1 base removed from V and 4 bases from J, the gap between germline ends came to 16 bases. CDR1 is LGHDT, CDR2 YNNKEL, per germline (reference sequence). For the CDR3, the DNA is TGTGCCAGCAGCCAAGCCCGGGGGGGGCGAGGCACTGAAGCTTTCTTT. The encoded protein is CASSQARGGRGTEAFF.

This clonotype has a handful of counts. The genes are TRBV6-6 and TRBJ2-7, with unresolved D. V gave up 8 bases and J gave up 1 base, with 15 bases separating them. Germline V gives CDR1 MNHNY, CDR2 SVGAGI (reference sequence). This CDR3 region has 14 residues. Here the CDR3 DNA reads TGTGCCAGCGCCGTAACAGACGATTCCTACGAGCAGTACTTC. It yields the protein CASAVTDDSYEQYF.

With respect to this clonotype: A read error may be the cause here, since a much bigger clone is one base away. CDR3 sequence: CVSSVTGDTEVFF. The CDR3 DNA reads as TGTGTCAGTAGCGTGACAGGGGACACTGAAGTTTTCTTT. The rearrangement joins TRBV19 to TRBJ1-1; 8 bases align to TRBD1. CDR3 size: 13 residues. The V gene's germline CDR1 is LNHDA and CDR2 SQIVND (reference sequence).